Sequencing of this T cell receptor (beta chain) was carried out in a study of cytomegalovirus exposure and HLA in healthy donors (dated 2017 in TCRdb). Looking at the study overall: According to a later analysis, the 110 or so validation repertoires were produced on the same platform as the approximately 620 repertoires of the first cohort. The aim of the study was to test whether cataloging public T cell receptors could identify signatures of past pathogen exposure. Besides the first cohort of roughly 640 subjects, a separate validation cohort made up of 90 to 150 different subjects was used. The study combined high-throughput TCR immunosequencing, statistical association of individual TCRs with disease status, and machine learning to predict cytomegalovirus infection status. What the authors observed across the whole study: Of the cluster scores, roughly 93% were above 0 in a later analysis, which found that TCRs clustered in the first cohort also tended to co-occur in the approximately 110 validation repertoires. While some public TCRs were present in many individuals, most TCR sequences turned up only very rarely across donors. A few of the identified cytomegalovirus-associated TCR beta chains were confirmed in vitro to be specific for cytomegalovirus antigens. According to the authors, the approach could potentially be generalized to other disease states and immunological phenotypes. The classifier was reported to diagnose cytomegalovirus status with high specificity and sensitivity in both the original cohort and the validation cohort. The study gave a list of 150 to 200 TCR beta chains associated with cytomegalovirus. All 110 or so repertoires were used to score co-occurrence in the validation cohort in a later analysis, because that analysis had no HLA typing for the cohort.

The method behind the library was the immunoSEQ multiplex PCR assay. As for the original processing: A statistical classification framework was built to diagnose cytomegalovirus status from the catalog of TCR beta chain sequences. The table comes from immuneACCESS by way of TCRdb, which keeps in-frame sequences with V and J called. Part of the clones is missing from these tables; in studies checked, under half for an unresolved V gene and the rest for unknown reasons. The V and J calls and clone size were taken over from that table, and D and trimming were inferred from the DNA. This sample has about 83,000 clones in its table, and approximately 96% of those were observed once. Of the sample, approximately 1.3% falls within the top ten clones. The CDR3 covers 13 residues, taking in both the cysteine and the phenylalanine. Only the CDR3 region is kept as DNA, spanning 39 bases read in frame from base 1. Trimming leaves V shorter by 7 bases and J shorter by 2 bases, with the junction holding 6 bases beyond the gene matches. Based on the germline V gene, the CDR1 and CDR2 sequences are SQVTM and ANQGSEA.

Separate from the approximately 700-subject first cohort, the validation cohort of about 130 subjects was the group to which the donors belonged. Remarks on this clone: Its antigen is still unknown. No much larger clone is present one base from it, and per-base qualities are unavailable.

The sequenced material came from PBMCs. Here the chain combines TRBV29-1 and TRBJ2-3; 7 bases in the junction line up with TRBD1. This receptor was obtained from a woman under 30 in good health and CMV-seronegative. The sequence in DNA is TGCAGCGCCCAGACAGGGTCCACAGATACGCAGTATTTT. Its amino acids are CSAQTGSTDTQYF.